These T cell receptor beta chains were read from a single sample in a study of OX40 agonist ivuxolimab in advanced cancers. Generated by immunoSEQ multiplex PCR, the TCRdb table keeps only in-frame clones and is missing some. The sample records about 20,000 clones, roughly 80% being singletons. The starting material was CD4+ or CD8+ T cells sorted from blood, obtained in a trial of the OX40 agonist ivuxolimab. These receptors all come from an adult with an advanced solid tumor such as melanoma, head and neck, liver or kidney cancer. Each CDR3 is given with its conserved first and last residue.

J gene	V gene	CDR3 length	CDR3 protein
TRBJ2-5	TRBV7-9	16	CASSLESGAGGREQYF
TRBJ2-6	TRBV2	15	CASSGGTGGANVLTF
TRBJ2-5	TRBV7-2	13	CASNVQGLETQYF
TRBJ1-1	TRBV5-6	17	CASSFWTGAKKSTEAFF
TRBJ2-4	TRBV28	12	CASSSYGNIQYF
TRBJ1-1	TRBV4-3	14	CASSQDRGSAEAFF
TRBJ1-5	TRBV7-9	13	CASSGQANQPQHF
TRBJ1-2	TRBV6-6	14	CASSFGQGNYGYTF
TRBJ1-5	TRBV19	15	CASRPTGSGNQPQHF
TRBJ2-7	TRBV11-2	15	CASSPTSAPAYEQYF
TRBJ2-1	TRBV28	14	CASSRGGSYNEQFF
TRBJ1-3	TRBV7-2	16	CASSPQGGLFGNTIYF
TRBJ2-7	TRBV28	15	CASSPATSGYYEQYF
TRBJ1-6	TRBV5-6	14	CASSLVSDNSPLHF
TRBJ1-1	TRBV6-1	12	CASKLTGTEAFF
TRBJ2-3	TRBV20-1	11	CRGGSTDTQYF
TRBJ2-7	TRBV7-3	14	CASSLLPGNYEQYF
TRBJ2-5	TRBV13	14	CASSPEPGPGTQYF
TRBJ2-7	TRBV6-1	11	CASTSAYEQYF
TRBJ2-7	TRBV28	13	CASRGGTAYEQYF
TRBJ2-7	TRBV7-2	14	CASSPTGGGYEQYF
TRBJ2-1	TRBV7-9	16	CASGSRRGVGDNEQFF
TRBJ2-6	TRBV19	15	CATLMWASGANVLTF
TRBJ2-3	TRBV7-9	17	CASSPLQERFGGDTQYF
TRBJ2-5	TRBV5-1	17	CASTPGGTSGITETQYF
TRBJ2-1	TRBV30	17	CAWSRMDRVLPTNEQFF
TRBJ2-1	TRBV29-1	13	CSVGGDTYNEQFF
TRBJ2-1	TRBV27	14	CASSSRLAYNEQFF
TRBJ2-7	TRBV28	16	CASSLSQTWSAYEQYF
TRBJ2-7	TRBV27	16	CASSLFSAGAFYEQYF
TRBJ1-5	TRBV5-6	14	CASSPAGLNQPQHF
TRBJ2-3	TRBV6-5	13	CVSSDTWGDTQYF
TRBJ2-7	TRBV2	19	CASMALVTGLAGDPYEQYF
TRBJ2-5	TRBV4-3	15	CASSPGLAVQETQYF
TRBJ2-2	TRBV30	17	CAWRDVEREFPTGELFF
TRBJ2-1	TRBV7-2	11	CASSRSNEQFF
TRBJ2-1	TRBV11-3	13	CASSTNGWNEQFF
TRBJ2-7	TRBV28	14	CASSFVDTDYEQYF
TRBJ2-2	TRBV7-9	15	CASSFEDRGSGELFF
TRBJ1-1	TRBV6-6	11	CASTQGQGDLF
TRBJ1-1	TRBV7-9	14	CASSQEGVGTEAFF
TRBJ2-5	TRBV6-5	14	CASSFRQTQETQYF
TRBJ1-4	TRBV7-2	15	CASSLALGGREKLFF
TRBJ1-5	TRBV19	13	CASKRGGNQPQHF
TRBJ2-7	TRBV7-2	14	CASSLEGLVPEQYF
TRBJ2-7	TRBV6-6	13	CASSYLRGYEQYF
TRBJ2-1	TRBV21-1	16	CASSFTLAALPNEQFF
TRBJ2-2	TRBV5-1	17	CASSWTGTSGMTGELFF
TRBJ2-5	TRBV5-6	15	CASSLNGRVQETQYF
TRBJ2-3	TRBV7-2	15	CASSLRTGFTDTQYF
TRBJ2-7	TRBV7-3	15	CASSGLAVSSYEQYF
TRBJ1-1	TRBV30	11	CAWNGYTEAFF
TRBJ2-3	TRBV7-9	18	CASSFGLGNGRGTDTQYF
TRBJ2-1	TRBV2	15	CASSEDRSSYNEQFF
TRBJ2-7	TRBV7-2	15	CASSLTSGGGYEQYF
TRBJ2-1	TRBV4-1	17	CASSPRLIFGSYNEQFF
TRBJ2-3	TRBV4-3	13	CASSQRPRDTQYF
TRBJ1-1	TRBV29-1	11	CSVQSSVGAFF
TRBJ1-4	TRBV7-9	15	CASSYTGTTNEKLFF